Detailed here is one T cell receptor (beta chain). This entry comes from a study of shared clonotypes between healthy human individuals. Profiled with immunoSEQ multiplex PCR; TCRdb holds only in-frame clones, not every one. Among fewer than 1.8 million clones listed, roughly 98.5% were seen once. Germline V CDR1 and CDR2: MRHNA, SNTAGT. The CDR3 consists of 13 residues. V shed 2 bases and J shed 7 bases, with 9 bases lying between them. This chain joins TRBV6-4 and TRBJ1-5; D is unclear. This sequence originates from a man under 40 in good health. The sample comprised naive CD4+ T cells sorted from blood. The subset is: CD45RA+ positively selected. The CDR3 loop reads CASSDEEGQPQHF. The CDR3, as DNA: TGTGCCAGCAGTGACGAGGAAGGACAGCCCCAGCATTTT.